These T cell receptor beta chains were read from a single sample in a study of blood T cell repertoires in COVID-19. Some clones are missing from TCRdb's copy, which holds only in-frame ones; the method was immunoSEQ multiplex PCR. The repertoire holds 20,000 to 25,000 clones, with 70% to 90% as singletons. The sequenced sample was peripheral blood. The receptors here all came from a woman aged 80 or over with active COVID-19. Both conserved end residues are part of each CDR3. D genes are given only for firm matches. For some rows the clone size is stated as once, few or many, or as a class when expanded; others skip it.

-	TRBV2	TRBD1	TRBJ1-3	TGTGCCAGCCAAGGAATAGGGGGCCGAAACACCATATATTTT	CASQGIGGRNTIYF
-	TRBV10-3	-	TRBJ1-5	TGTGCCATCAGCGGACAGATCAATCAGCCCCAGCATTTT	CAISGQINQPQHF
-	TRBV19	TRBD1	TRBJ1-1	TGTGCCAGTAGTTACAGGGGCACTGAAGCTTTCTTT	CASSYRGTEAFF
once	TRBV2	-	TRBJ2-7	TGTGCCAGCAGGTGGGGGGAGTCCTACGAGCAGTACTTC	CASRWGESYEQYF
-	TRBV5-4	TRBD2	TRBJ2-1	TGTGCCAGCAGCTTGGGCGGGACTAGCGGGGGGGCCTACAATGAGCAGTTCTTC	CASSLGGTSGGAYNEQFF
-	TRBV27	-	TRBJ2-6	TGTGCCAGCAGTTTCATCTTCGCGGCTCGTAGGGCCAACGTCCTGACTTTC	CASSFIFAARRANVLTF
-	TRBV7-9	TRBD2	TRBJ2-5	TGTGCCAGCAGCTTTTCTAGCGGGGGGGAGACCCAGTACTTC	CASSFSSGGETQYF
once	TRBV4-3	TRBD2	TRBJ2-7	TGCGCCAGCAGCCAGGGCTTTAGCGGGGCCTACGAGCAGTACTTC	CASSQGFSGAYEQYF
-	TRBV24-1	TRBD1	TRBJ1-4	TGTGCCACCAGTGATTGGGATCGGCCGGGACAGGGAGGAACTAATGAAAAACTGTTTTTT	CATSDWDRPGQGGTNEKLFF
-	TRBV5-1	TRBD1	TRBJ2-1	TGCGCCAGCACCAAAGACAGGGGAGGCGAGCAGTTCTTC	CASTKDRGGEQFF
-	TRBV6-5	TRBD2	TRBJ2-1	TGTGCCAGCAGTTATTCGCTAGCGGGGACATACAATGAGCAGTTCTTC	CASSYSLAGTYNEQFF
-	TRBV7-2	-	TRBJ2-1	TGTGCCAGCAGCTTAGGGGGGCCCTCCTACAATGAGCAGTTCTTC	CASSLGGPSYNEQFF
few	TRBV7-9	TRBD2	TRBJ2-7	TGTGCCAGCACCCCGGCGGGAGGGGAGCAGACCGAGCAGTACTTC	CASTPAGGEQTEQYF
-	TRBV27	-	TRBJ1-1	TGTGCCAGCAGTTTATCGGGAGGGGTGAACACTGAAGCTTTCTTT	CASSLSGGVNTEAFF
-	TRBV10-3	-	TRBJ1-2	TGTGCCATCAGTGAGTCGACTCCGGGACAAAACTATGGCTACACCTTC	CAISESTPGQNYGYTF
-	TRBV13	TRBD1	TRBJ2-1	TGTGCCAGCAGCTTCAGGACAGGGTGGAATGAGCAGTTCTTC	CASSFRTGWNEQFF
-	TRBV6-2/TRBV6-3	TRBD2	TRBJ2-1	TGTGCCAGCAGTTACTCTCTAGCGGGGGGTGTCGACAATGAGCAGTTCTTC	CASSYSLAGGVDNEQFF
once	TRBV11-2	-	TRBJ2-3	TGTGCCAGCAGCTTAGATCCGCCGGGTACGCAGTATTTT	CASSLDPPGTQYF
-	TRBV27	-	TRBJ2-7	TGTGCCAGCAGATCAGCTTCAGGGTCCCTCTCCTACGAGCAGTACTTC	CASRSASGSLSYEQYF
-	TRBV23-1	-	TRBJ2-2	TGCGCCAGCAGTCAATCGGGAGGTACTAGGGGGGAGCTGTTTTTT	CASSQSGGTRGELFF
once	TRBV18	-	TRBJ1-2	TGTGCCAGCTCACCTTCAGGGGCCCCTAACTATGGCTACACCTTC	CASSPSGAPNYGYTF
-	TRBV7-8	TRBD1	TRBJ2-1	TGTGCCAGCAGTCCTGAGGGCAACAGGGGGTACAATGAGCAGTTCTTC	CASSPEGNRGYNEQFF
-	TRBV27	-	TRBJ1-1	TGTGCCAGCAGTGCCCGAGGACTGCTGAGGGTTTTCTTT	CASSARGLLRVFF
-	TRBV6-1	-	TRBJ2-1	TGTGCCAGCAGTGAGGCGGGGAGCTCCTACAATGAGCAGTTCTTC	CASSEAGSSYNEQFF
-	TRBV30	TRBD1	TRBJ1-1	TGTGCCTGGTTGCGGACAGGGAACACTGAAGCTTTCTTT	CAWLRTGNTEAFF
-	TRBV5-6	TRBD1	TRBJ2-6	TGTGCCAGCTGCCGGGACAGGGCCCTTGATGGGGCCAACGTCCTGACTTTC	CASCRDRALDGANVLTF
-	TRBV5-4	-	TRBJ1-6	TGTGCCAGCAGCTTGGGGGCAAACTCCTATAATTCACCCCTCCACTTT	CASSLGANSYNSPLHF
-	TRBV4-1	-	TRBJ1-2	TGCGCCAGCAGCCAAGTCGGCCAGCGGGAAGGCTACACCTTC	CASSQVGQREGYTF
-	TRBV27	TRBD1	TRBJ2-1	TGTGCCAGCAGCCTCGGGACAGGGGGGTACAATGAGCAGTTCTTC	CASSLGTGGYNEQFF
-	TRBV5-1	TRBD2	TRBJ2-3	TGCGCCAGCAGCTTGCGGGGGGGCCTCGCAGATACGCAGTATTTT	CASSLRGGLADTQYF
-	TRBV4-1	TRBD2	TRBJ2-1	TGCGCCAGCAGCCGGACCGTAGCGGGGGCCTACAATGAGCAGTTCTTC	CASSRTVAGAYNEQFF
-	TRBV15	TRBD2	TRBJ2-3	TGTGCCACCAGAGGGAGGGCAGATACGCAGTATTTT	CATRGRADTQYF
-	TRBV18	-	TRBJ1-4	TGTGCCAGCTCACTAACAGCCCACGGACAGAGAACTAATGAAAAACTGTTTTTT	CASSLTAHGQRTNEKLFF
-	TRBV20-1	-	TRBJ2-1	TGCAGTGCGGACTGGACAGCCAAGCAGTTCTTC	CSADWTAKQFF
-	TRBV7-3	-	TRBJ2-2	TGTGCCAGCAGCCCACACGGACAGAACACCGGGGAGCTGTTTTTT	CASSPHGQNTGELFF
-	TRBV18	-	TRBJ2-2	TGTGCCAGCTCACCTGGGACTGGAAAGAACACCGGGGAGCTGTTTTTT	CASSPGTGKNTGELFF
-	TRBV2	-	TRBJ2-3	TGTGCCAGCAGTCCCCAGACGGGGAGGACGGGAGATACGCAGTATTTT	CASSPQTGRTGDTQYF
-	TRBV7-3	TRBD2	TRBJ2-3	TGTGCCAGCAGCGCTAGCGGGGGGGCTTGGGATACGCAGTATTTT	CASSASGGAWDTQYF
few	TRBV7-2	TRBD1	TRBJ1-5	TGTGCCAGCGGGACAGGGGGCGGCAATCAGCCCCAGCATTTT	CASGTGGGNQPQHF
-	TRBV20-1	-	TRBJ2-7	TGCAGTGCTAGTAGGGGGATCTCCTACGAGCAGTACTTC	CSASRGISYEQYF
-	TRBV6-2/TRBV6-3	TRBD2	TRBJ2-2	TGTGCCAGCAGTTTCCCAGCGGGGGCCCTGGTCGGGGAGCTGTTTTTT	CASSFPAGALVGELFF
-	TRBV7-9	TRBD2	TRBJ2-4	TGTGCCAGCAGCTTAGCATTGGGACTAGAGAGAAACATTCAGTACTTC	CASSLALGLERNIQYF
-	TRBV5-1	-	TRBJ2-2	TGCGCCAGCAGTCAGGTTCCTGAGGGCACCGGGGAGCTGTTTTTT	CASSQVPEGTGELFF
-	TRBV5-1	TRBD2	TRBJ2-1	TGCGCCAGCAGCCGCACAGCCGGGGGGGTCTACAATGAGCAGTTCTTC	CASSRTAGGVYNEQFF